This entry is about one T cell receptor (beta chain). The treatment was: oral pan-JAK inhibitor, 5-10 mg twice daily. Germline V gene lookup returns CDR1 MNHEY and CDR2 SVGAGI. Trimming removed 5 bases from V and 3 bases from J; junction bases left unmatched: 9. The CDR3 spans 15 residues. Once RNA had been extracted, it was reverse transcribed into cDNA to act as the sequencing template. The method was immunoSEQ multiplex PCR; TCRdb's version includes in-frame clones alone and lacks a portion of them. The table has 170,000 or so clones, 55% to 75% seen once. These data are taken from a study of CD8+ T cells in alopecia areata. Study background: Treatment of the treated patients consisted of oral tofacitinib, 5 to 10 mg twice daily.

Sample: CD4+ T cells sorted from blood, taken at week 4, from a patient treated with tofacitinib. The origin of this receptor is a human donor with alopecia areata. This chain joins TRBV6-5 and TRBJ1-2; 7 nucleotides agree with TRBD1. The CDR3 DNA is TGTGCCAGCAGTAGTTTAGGGGGCGCGGACTATGGCTACACCTTC. Protein product: CASSSLGGADYGYTF.